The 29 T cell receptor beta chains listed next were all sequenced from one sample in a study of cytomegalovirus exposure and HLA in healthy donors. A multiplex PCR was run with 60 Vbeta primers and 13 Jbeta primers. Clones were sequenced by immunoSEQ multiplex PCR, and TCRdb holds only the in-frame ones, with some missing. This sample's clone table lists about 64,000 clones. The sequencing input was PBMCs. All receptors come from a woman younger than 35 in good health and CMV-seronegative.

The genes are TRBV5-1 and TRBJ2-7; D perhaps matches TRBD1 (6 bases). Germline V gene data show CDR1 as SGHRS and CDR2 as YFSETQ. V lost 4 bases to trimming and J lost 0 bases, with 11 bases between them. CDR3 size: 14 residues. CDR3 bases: TGCGCCAGCAGCCCCGAGGGGGTCTCCTACGAGCAGTACTTC. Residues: CASSPEGVSYEQYF.

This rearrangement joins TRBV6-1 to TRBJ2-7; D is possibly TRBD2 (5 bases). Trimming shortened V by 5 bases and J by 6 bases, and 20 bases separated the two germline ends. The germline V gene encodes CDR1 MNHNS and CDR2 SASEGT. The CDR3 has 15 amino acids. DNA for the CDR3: TGTGCCAGCAGTCAGGACGGGAACCCCTACTCCGAGCAGTACTTC. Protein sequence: CASSQDGNPYSEQYF.

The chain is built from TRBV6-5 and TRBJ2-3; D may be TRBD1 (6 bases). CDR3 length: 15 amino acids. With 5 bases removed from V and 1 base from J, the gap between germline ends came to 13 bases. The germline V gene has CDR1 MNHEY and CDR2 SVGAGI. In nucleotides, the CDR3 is TGTGCCAGCAGTGGAACAGGGATGGGCACAGATACGCAGTATTTT. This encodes CASSGTGMGTDTQYF.

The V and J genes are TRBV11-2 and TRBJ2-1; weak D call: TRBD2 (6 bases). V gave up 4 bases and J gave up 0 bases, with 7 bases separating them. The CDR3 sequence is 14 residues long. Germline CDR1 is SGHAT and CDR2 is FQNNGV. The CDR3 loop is CASSSGSSYNEQFF. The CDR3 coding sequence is TGTGCCAGCAGCTCCGGGAGCTCCTACAATGAGCAGTTCTTC.

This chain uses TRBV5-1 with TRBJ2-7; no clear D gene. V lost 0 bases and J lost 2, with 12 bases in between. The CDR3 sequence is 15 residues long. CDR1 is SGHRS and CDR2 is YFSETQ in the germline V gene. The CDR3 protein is CASSLGVADAYEQYF. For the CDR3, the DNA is TGCGCCAGCAGCTTGGGAGTAGCTGATGCCTACGAGCAGTACTTC.

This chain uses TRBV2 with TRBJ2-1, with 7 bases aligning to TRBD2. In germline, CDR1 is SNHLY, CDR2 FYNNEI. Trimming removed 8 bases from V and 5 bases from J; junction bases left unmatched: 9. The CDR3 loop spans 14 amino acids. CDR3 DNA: TGTGCCAGCGGAAAGGGGAGGGGAGACAATGAGCAGTTCTTC. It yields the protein CASGKGRGDNEQFF.

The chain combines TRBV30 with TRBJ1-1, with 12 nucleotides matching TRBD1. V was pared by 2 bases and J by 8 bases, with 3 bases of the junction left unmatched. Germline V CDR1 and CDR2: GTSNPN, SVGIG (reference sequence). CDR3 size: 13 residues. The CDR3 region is CAWSSGTGGEAFF. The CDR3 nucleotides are TGTGCCTGGAGTTCCGGGACAGGGGGCGAAGCTTTCTTT.

In DNA, the CDR3 is TGTGCCAGCAGAGGACTAGCGCCCTACGAGCAGTACTTC. Its translation: CASRGLAPYEQYF. This sequence joins TRBV21-1 and TRBJ2-7; the table's D call TRBD2 went unverified against the DNA. TRBV21-1 is a listed pseudogene. The CDR3 has 13 amino acids.

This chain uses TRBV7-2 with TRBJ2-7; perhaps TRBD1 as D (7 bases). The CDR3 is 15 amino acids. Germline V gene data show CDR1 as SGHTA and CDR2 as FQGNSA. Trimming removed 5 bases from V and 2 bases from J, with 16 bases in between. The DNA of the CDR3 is TGTGCCAGCAGCCGTCGACAGGGAGGCCCCTACGAGCAGTACTTC. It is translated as CASSRRQGGPYEQYF.

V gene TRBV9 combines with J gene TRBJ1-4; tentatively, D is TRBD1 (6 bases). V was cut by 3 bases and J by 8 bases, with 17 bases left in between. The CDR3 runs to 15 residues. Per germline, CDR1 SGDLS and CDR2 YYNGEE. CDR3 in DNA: TGTGCCAGCAGCGCCTCAAGGGGGTTAAGCGAAAAACTGTTTTTT. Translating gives CASSASRGLSEKLFF.

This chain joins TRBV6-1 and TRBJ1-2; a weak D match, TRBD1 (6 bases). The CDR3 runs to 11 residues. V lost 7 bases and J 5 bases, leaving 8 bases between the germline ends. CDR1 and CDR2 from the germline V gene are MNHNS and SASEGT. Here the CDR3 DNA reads TGTGCCAGCACCACAGGGTATGGCTACACCTTC. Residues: CASTTGYGYTF.

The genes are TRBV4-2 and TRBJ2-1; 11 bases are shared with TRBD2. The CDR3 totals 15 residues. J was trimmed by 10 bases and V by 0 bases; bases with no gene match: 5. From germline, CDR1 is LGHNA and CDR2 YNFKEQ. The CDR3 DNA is TGTGCCAGCAGCCAAGAAGTACTAGCGGGAGACGAGCAGTTCTTC. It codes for CASSQEVLAGDEQFF.

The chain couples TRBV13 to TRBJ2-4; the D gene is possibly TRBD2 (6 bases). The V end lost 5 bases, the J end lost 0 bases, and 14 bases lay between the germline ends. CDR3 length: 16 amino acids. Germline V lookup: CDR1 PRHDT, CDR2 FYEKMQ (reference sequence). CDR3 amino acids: CASSLQRVLAKNIQYF. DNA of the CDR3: TGTGCCAGCAGCCTCCAGCGGGTCTTAGCCAAAAACATTCAGTACTTC.

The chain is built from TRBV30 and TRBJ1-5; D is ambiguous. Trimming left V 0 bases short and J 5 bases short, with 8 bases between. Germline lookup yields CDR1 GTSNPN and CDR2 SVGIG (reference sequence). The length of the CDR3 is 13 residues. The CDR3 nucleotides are TGTGCCTGGAGTGTTCGCACAGATCAGCCCCAGCATTTT. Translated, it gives CAWSVRTDQPQHF.

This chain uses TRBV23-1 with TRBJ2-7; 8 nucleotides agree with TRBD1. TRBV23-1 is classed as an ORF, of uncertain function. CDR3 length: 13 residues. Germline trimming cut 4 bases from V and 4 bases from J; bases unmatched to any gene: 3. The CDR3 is CASSPRQGYEQYF. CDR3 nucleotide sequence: TGCGCCAGCAGTCCTAGACAGGGGTACGAGCAGTACTTC.

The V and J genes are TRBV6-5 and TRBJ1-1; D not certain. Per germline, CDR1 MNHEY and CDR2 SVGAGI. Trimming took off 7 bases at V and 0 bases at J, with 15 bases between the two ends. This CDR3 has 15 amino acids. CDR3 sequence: CASTTTSTLNTEAFF. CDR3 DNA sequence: TGTGCCAGCACCACCACCTCTACCCTGAACACTGAAGCTTTCTTT.

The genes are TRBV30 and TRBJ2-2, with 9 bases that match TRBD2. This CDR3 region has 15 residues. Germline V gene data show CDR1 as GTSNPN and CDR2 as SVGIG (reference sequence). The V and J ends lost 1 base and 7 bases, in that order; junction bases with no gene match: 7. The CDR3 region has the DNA TGTGCCTGGAGTGCCAGCGGGAGGTTGGGCGGGGAGCTGTTTTTT. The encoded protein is CAWSASGRLGGELFF. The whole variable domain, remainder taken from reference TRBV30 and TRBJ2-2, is SQTIHQWPATLVQPVGSPLSLECTVEGTSNPNLYWYRQAAGRGLQLLFYSVGIGQISSEVPQNLSASRPQDRQFILSSKKLLLSDSGFYLCAWSASGRLGGELFFGEGSRLTVL.

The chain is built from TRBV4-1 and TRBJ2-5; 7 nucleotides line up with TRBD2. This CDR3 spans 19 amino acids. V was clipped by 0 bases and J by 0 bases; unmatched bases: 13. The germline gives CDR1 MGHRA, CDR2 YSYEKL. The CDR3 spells CASSQESGLIAGDQETQYF. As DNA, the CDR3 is TGCGCCAGCAGCCAAGAAAGCGGCCTAATTGCGGGGGACCAAGAGACCCAGTACTTC.

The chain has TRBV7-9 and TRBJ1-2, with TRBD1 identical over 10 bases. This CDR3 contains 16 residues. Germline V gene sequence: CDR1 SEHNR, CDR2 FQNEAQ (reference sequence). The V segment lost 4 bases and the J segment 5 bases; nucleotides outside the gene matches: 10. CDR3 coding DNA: TGTGCCAGCAGCTCCGGGACAGGGGCCGAACTGTATGGCTACACCTTC. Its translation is CASSSGTGAELYGYTF.

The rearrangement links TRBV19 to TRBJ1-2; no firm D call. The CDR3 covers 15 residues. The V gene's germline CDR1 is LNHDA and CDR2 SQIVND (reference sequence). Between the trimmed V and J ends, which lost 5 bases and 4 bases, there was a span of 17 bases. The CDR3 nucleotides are TGTGCCAGTAGTTCAAGACCGGGTCTAAGCTATGGCTACACCTTC. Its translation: CASSSRPGLSYGYTF.

This chain's CDR3 is CASSHFPGYNQPQHF. In nucleotides, the CDR3 is TGTGCCAGCAGCCACTTTCCAGGGTACAATCAGCCCCAGCATTTT. The V call is TRBV4-2, the J call TRBJ1-5; D is possibly TRBD1 (5 bases). CDR1 is LGHNA and CDR2 is YNFKEQ in the germline V gene. CDR3 length: 15 amino acids. V lost 3 bases and J lost 3, with 12 bases in between.

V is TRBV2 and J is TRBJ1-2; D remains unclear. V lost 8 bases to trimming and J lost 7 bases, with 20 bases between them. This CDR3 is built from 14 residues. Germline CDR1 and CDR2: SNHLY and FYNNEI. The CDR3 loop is CASRLGEFSGGYTF. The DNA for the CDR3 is TGTGCCAGCCGACTCGGTGAATTTTCGGGTGGCTACACCTTC.

This CDR3 reads CAGTGGTAKNIQYF. The CDR3 coding sequence is TGTGCCGGAACGGGGGGAACTGCCAAAAACATTCAGTACTTC. The V call is TRBV30, the J call TRBJ2-4, with 7 nucleotides matching TRBD2. Germline V gene lookup returns CDR1 GTSNPN and CDR2 SVGIG (reference sequence). This CDR3 comprises 14 residues. V dropped 8 bases and J dropped 1; count of bases not matched to a gene: 8.

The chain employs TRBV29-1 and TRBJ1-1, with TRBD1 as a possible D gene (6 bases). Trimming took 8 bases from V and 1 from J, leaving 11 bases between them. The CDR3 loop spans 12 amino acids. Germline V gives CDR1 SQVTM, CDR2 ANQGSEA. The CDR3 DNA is TGCAGCACCATGACAGGGAACACTGAAGCTTTCTTT. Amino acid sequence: CSTMTGNTEAFF. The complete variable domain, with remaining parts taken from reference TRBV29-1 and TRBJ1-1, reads SAVISQKPSRDICQRGTSLTIQCQVDSQVTMMFWYRQQPGQSLTLIATANQGSEATYESGFVIDKFPISRPNLTFSTLTVSNMSPEDSSIYLCSTMTGNTEAFFGQGTRLTVV.

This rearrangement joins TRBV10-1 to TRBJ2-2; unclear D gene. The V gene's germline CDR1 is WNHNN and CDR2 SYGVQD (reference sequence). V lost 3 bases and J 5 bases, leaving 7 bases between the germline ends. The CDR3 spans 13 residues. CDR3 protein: CASSERGTGELFF. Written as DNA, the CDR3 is TGCGCCAGCAGTGAAAGAGGTACCGGGGAGCTGTTTTTT.

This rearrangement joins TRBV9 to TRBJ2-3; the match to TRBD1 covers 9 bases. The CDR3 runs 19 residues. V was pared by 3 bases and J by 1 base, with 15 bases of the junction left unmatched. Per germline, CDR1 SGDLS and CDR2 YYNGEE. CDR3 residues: CASSGGTGFRVSGTDTQYF. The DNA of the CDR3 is TGTGCCAGCAGCGGAGGGACAGGGTTTCGGGTTAGCGGCACAGATACGCAGTATTTT. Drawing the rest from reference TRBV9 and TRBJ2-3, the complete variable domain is DSGVTQTPKHLITATGQRVTLRCSPRSGDLSVYWYQQSLDQGLQFLIQYYNGEERAKGNILERFSAQQFPDLHSELNLSSLELGDSALYFCASSGGTGFRVSGTDTQYFGPGTRLTVL.

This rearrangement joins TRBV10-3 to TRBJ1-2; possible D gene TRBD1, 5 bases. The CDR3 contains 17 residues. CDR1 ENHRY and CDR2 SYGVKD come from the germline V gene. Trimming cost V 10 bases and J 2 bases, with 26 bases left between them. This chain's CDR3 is CATRDTRDQAANYGYTF. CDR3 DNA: TGTGCCACCAGGGATACACGGGATCAAGCCGCGAACTATGGCTACACCTTC.

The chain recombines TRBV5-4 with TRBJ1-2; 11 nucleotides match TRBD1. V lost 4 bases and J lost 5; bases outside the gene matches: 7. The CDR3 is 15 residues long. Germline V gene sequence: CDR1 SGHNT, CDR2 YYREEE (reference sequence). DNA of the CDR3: TGTGCCAGCAGCCTTCCCGGGACAGGGGGGTATGGCTACACCTTC. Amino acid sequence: CASSLPGTGGYGYTF. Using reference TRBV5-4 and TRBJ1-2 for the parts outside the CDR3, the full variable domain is ETGVTQSPTHLIKTRGQQVTLRCSSQSGHNTVSWYQQALGQGPQFIFQYYREEENGRGNFPPRFSGLQFPNYSSELNVNALELDDSALYLCASSLPGTGGYGYTFGSGTRLTVV.

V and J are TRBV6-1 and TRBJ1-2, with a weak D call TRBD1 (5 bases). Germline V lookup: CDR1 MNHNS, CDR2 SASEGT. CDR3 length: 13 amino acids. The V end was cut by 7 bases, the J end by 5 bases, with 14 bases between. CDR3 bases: TGTGCCAGCACTCTGACAGTCCCATATGGCTACACCTTC. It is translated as CASTLTVPYGYTF.